The source of this T cell receptor beta chain is a study of breast tumors, draining lymph nodes, adjacent tissues. TCRdb reanalysed the multiplex PCR reads using MiXCR and keeps one entry per CDR3 protein. Of about 110,000 distinct CDR3 sequences detected, less than 40% appear once; the ten largest clones hold under 6%. This CDR3 is built from 13 residues. V gave up 7 bases and J gave up 3 bases, with 10 bases separating them. Looked up from germline, CDR1 is MNHEY and CDR2 is SVGAGI. Breast cancer patients provided tissue from their axillary draining lymph nodes. This clonotype was seen repeatedly, ten times or more.

The rearrangement links TRBV6-5 to TRBJ2-1; D is unclear. The sequenced sample was axillary lymph node tissue. The sequence was obtained from a female donor with breast cancer. Some clones in this sample may be carry-over from other donors' samples. In DNA, the CDR3 is TGTGCCAGCACGAGGCCAGACTACAATGAGCAGTTCTTC. Amino acid sequence: CASTRPDYNEQFF.